These 10 T cell receptor beta chains were all obtained from the same sample, sequenced in a study of vaccination and CD4 T cells after COVID-19. Treatment given: approximately 9-day PBMC culture with coronavirus spike peptide pools or control peptides (ViraFEST assay). Their cognate antigens are unknown. Once obtained from cultured CD4+ T cells, the DNA was sequenced using the Oncomine TCR Beta short-read assay. From the PCR reads, TCRdb called clonotypes with MiXCR, one entry per CDR3 protein. The sample has about 8,500 distinct CDR3 sequences; 45% to 55% are singletons. Source material: CD4+ T cells from blood, cultured in vitro. Source of these receptors: a human donor who had recovered from COVID-19.

The gene calls are TRBV28 and TRBJ1-6, with 8 positions matching TRBD1. The V gene end was trimmed by 5 bases and the J gene end by 5 bases; junction bases not matched to a gene: 8. This CDR3 comprises 16 residues. Germline CDR1 reads MDHEN; CDR2 reads SYDVKM. The DNA of the CDR3 is TGTGCCAGCAGTAATCCGGACAGGGAGAATAATTCACCCCTCCACTTT. This codes for CASSNPDRENNSPLHF.

To note about this clonotype: With a much larger clone just one base away, this may be a read error. The chain couples TRBV5-1 to TRBJ1-1; D unclear. V was trimmed by 10 bases and J by 7 bases, leaving 20 bases between them. CDR3 length: 13 amino acids. Looked up from germline, CDR1 is SGHRS and CDR2 is YFSETQ. Here the CDR3 reads CAGQTGGSGEAFF. The CDR3 nucleotides are TGCGCCGGCCAGACGGGCGGGAGCGGTGAAGCTTTCTTT.

The chain has TRBV2 and TRBJ1-2; a weak D match, TRBD1 (5 bases). Germline values: CDR1 SNHLY, CDR2 FYNNEI. The CDR3 has 17 residues. V lost 6 bases to trimming and J lost 4 bases, with 24 bases between them. Here the CDR3 reads CASRKKTIYSRGYGYTF. The CDR3 nucleotides read TGTGCCAGCAGGAAGAAGACAATATACTCGAGGGGCTATGGCTACACCTTC.

As concerns this clonotype: Likely a read error: the CDR3 ends without its conserved phenylalanine or tryptophan. The chain employs TRBV20-1 and TRBJ1-2; possible D gene TRBD1, 5 bases. CDR1 and CDR2 from the germline V gene are DFQATT and SNEGSKA (reference sequence). This CDR3 is 12 amino acids long. In DNA, the CDR3 is TGCAGTGCTCTTGACAGTGACTATAGCTACACCTGC. Its translation is CSALDSDYSYTC.

With regard to this clonotype: An end of the junction differs from the germline gene, which may be a read error. This chain's CDR3 is CASSLGTGLANF. DNA for the CDR3: TGTGCCAGCAGCCTGGGGACGGGACTGGCTAACTTC. The chain links TRBV6-2 or TRBV6-3 to TRBJ2-7, with D possibly TRBD2 on 6 matching bases. Germline-derived CDR1 and CDR2 are MNHEY and SVGEGT. The CDR3 contains 12 residues.

This clonotype has more than one count but fewer than ten. This chain joins TRBV25-1 and TRBJ1-1; 7 bases match TRBD1. Germline V CDR1 and CDR2: MGHDK, SYGVNS. CDR3 length equals 13 residues. J lost 5 bases, V lost 4 bases, and 4 bases had no gene match. The CDR3 region has the DNA TGTGCCAGCAGTGGGTACAGGGGAACTGAAGCTTTCTTT. Protein: CASSGYRGTEAFF.

This chain joins TRBV20-1 and TRBJ2-7; D might be TRBD2 (6 bases). With 5 bases removed from V and 3 bases from J, the gap between germline ends came to 17 bases. This CDR3 is built from 14 residues. CDR1 is DFQATT, CDR2 SNEGSKA, per germline (reference sequence). The CDR3 nucleotides are TGCAGTGCTTTACCAGGCGGGGCTGACTACGAGCAGTACTTC. Its translation is CSALPGGADYEQYF.

The sample holds a few counts of this clonotype. This sequence joins TRBV28 and TRBJ1-5, with 8 bases identical to TRBD1. In germline, CDR1 is MDHEN, CDR2 SYDVKM. V shed 2 bases, J shed 7 bases, and the junction held 7 bases outside the gene matches. The CDR3 extends over 15 amino acids. The DNA of the CDR3 is TGTGCCAGCAGTTTACGGCAGGGGGCAGTCCAGCCCCAGCATTTT. It is translated as CASSLRQGAVQPQHF.

This clonotype has a handful of counts. The chain links TRBV9 to TRBJ2-7, with TRBD1 matching over 10 bases. The CDR3 consists of 15 residues. Germline CDR1 SGDLS, CDR2 YYNGEE. The V and J ends lost 1 base and 2 bases, in that order; junction bases with no gene match: 3. CDR3 loop: CASSVSGTGAYEQYF. The CDR3 nucleotides are TGTGCCAGCAGCGTATCCGGGACAGGGGCCTACGAGCAGTACTTC.

The V call is TRBV2, the J call TRBJ2-3; 7 bases match TRBD2. The CDR3 sequence is 14 residues long. The V and J ends lost 11 bases and 2 bases, in that order; junction bases with no gene match: 10. CDR1 is SNHLY and CDR2 is FYNNEI in the germline V gene. The CDR3 DNA is TGTGCCTCCCGTGGGGGGGATTTCACAGATACGCAGTATTTT. Its translation is CASRGGDFTDTQYF.